The 8 T cell receptor beta chains given below trace back to one sample, sequenced in a study of CD8 T cells in Susac syndrome. cDNA came from approximately 0.5 to 1 ug RNA primed by random hexamers. TCRdb re-derived calls from the immunoSEQ multiplex PCR reads in MiXCR, one entry per CDR3 protein. Of about 180,000 distinct CDR3 sequences listed, approximately 96% are singletons. Sequencing was performed on CD4+ T cells from PBMCs. These receptor sequences come from a human donor with multiple sclerosis.

J is TRBJ2-7 and V is TRBV4-3, with 11 positions matching TRBD2. Germline CDR1 reads LGHNA; CDR2 reads YSLEER. This CDR3 is 15 amino acids long. With V trimmed by 2 bases and J by 1 base, 1 base remained unmatched. As DNA, the CDR3 is TGCGCCAGCAGCCAACTAGCGGGGGGATCCTACGAGCAGTACTTC. This translates into CASSQLAGGSYEQYF.

V is TRBV11-2 and J is TRBJ2-7, with a possible D match to TRBD2 (6 bases). Looked up from germline, CDR1 is SGHAT and CDR2 is FQNNGV. CDR3 length equals 14 residues. The ends were cut back, 5 bases at V and 3 bases at J, with 14 bases in the middle. The DNA of the CDR3 is TGTGCCAGCAGCCCACGGGGGAAGAACTACGAGCAGTACTTC. Translation: CASSPRGKNYEQYF. The full variable domain, its missing parts supplied by reference TRBV11-2 and TRBJ2-7, is EAGVAQSPRYKIIEKRQSVAFWCNPISGHATLYWYQQILGQGPKLLIQFQNNGVVDDSQLPKDRFSAERLKGVDSTLKIQPAKLEDSAVYLCASSPRGKNYEQYFGPGTRLTVT.

The chain uses TRBV30 and TRBJ1-5, with D maybe TRBD1 (5 bases). The CDR3 loop spans 16 amino acids. V lost 0 bases and J lost 6, with 18 bases in between. Germline CDR1 is GTSNPN and CDR2 is SVGIG (reference sequence). The CDR3 protein is CAWSVLSGTPLQPQHF. CDR3 nucleotide sequence: TGTGCCTGGAGTGTACTCTCCGGGACCCCCCTTCAGCCCCAGCATTTT. Full variable domain (outside the CDR3, taken from reference TRBV30 and TRBJ1-5): SQTIHQWPATLVQPVGSPLSLECTVEGTSNPNLYWYRQAAGRGLQLLFYSVGIGQISSEVPQNLSASRPQDRQFILSSKKLLLSDSGFYLCAWSVLSGTPLQPQHFGDGTRLSIL.

This chain connects TRBV11-3 to TRBJ2-1; 7 bases agree with TRBD2. V lost 2 bases, J lost 4 bases, and 8 bases stayed unmatched. This CDR3 contains 16 residues. The germline V gene has CDR1 SGHNT and CDR2 YENEEA. CDR3 sequence: CASSLRWPSGYNEQFF. The CDR3 region has the DNA TGTGCCAGCAGCTTACGATGGCCTAGCGGTTACAATGAGCAGTTCTTC.

This clonotype appeared once. This chain uses TRBV20-1 with TRBJ1-1; 9 positions match TRBD1. CDR1 DFQATT and CDR2 SNEGSKA come from the germline V gene (reference sequence). The CDR3 is made up of 14 amino acids. Trimming removed 3 bases from V and 3 bases from J; junction bases left unmatched: 5. The CDR3 loop reads CSARRQGEYTEAFF. The CDR3 nucleotides read TGCAGTGCTAGGAGACAGGGGGAATACACTGAAGCTTTCTTT.

This chain joins TRBV29-1 and TRBJ1-1, with D possibly matching TRBD1 (6 bases). Germline CDR1 and CDR2: SQVTM and ANQGSEA. The CDR3 contains 14 residues. The V end lost 4 bases, the J end lost 2 bases, and 14 bases lay between the germline ends. The CDR3 bases are TGCAGCGTTGGAAGGACAGATATAAACACTGAAGCTTTCTTT. Its protein is CSVGRTDINTEAFF.

This clonotype showed up just a few times. The chain joins TRBV28 to TRBJ1-2; the D gene is possibly TRBD1 (5 bases). The CDR3 has 14 amino acids. The V gene's germline CDR1 is MDHEN and CDR2 SYDVKM. The V and J ends lost 7 bases and 2 bases respectively, with 14 bases between them. Here the CDR3 reads CASTPGATNYGYTF. CDR3 DNA sequence: TGTGCCAGCACCCCCGGGGCGACAAACTATGGCTACACCTTC.

The chain carries TRBV5-1 and TRBJ2-7, with a tentative D call TRBD1 (6 bases). CDR3 length: 14 residues. The germline V and J ends were trimmed by 1 base and 1 base, with 9 bases remaining between them. Germline CDR1 reads SGHRS; CDR2 reads YFSETQ. The CDR3: CASSLKGGSYEQYF. In DNA form, the CDR3 reads TGCGCCAGCAGCTTGAAAGGGGGTTCCTACGAGCAGTACTTC.